These 5 T cell receptor beta chains share one sample of origin, sequenced in a study of blood T cell repertoires in COVID-19. Using immunoSEQ multiplex PCR, the repertoire was profiled, and TCRdb retains in-frame clones only, with some absent. The sample consists of some 180,000 clones, approximately 85% of them appearing once. What was sequenced was peripheral blood. These receptors were taken from a woman aged 55 to 70 with acute or convalescent COVID-19.

The genes are TRBV5-1 and TRBJ1-6; D is possibly TRBD1 (6 bases). V gave up 4 bases and J gave up 10 bases, with 18 bases separating them. Germline-derived CDR1 and CDR2 are SGHRS and YFSETQ. The CDR3 loop spans 15 amino acids. Written as DNA, the CDR3 is TGCGCCAGCAGCCCGGACGGGGGGCTTGGCTCACCCCTCCACTTT. This codes for CASSPDGGLGSPLHF.

The chain couples TRBV18 to TRBJ1-3; no firm D call. Trimming pared 6 bases from V and 0 bases from J, leaving 15 bases between. The CDR3 length is 16 residues. CDR1 and CDR2 from the germline V gene are KGHSH and LQKENI. The chain's CDR3 is CASSPFTDISGNTIYF. CDR3 coding DNA: TGTGCCAGCTCTCCCTTTACCGACATCTCTGGAAACACCATATATTTT.

The chain links TRBV14 to TRBJ1-2, with a weak D call TRBD1 (5 bases). The germline gives CDR1 SGHDN, CDR2 FVKESK. The V end was cut by 0 bases, the J end by 4 bases, with 12 bases between. The CDR3 loop spans 15 amino acids. The DNA for the CDR3 is TGTGCCAGCAGCCAAGATTCCAGGGTGGCCTATGGCTACACCTTC. It is translated as CASSQDSRVAYGYTF.

The chain recombines TRBV19 with TRBJ2-3; D is perhaps TRBD1 (6 bases). Germline lookup yields CDR1 LNHDA and CDR2 SQIVND (reference sequence). Trimming took 3 bases from V and 4 from J, leaving 14 bases between them. This CDR3 is 15 amino acids long. The DNA for the CDR3 is TGTGCCAGTAGTATTCAAGGACAGCTATCAGATACGCAGTATTTT. This translates into CASSIQGQLSDTQYF.

The chain recombines TRBV19 with TRBJ1-1, with 9 bases that match TRBD1. This CDR3 region has 14 residues. CDR1 LNHDA and CDR2 SQIVND come from the germline V gene (reference sequence). V dropped 6 bases and J dropped 8; count of bases not matched to a gene: 10. The CDR3: CASRSGQGRGEAFF. CDR3 DNA: TGTGCCAGTAGGTCGGGACAGGGCCGCGGGGAAGCTTTCTTT. The full variable domain, in which reference TRBV19 and TRBJ1-1 provide the parts outside the CDR3, is DGGITQSPKYLFRKEGQNVTLSCEQNLNHDAMYWYRQDPGQGLRLIYYSQIVNDFQKGDIAEGYSVSREKKESFPLTVTSAQKNPTAFYLCASRSGQGRGEAFFGQGTRLTVV.